This T cell receptor (beta chain) was recorded in a study of blood T cell repertoires in COVID-19. Across the study: Sites in the United States, Italy and Spain provided acute and convalescent COVID-19 samples.

In germline, CDR1 is SNHLY, CDR2 FYNNEI. The junction had 0 bases not matched to a gene; V was cut back by 2 bases and J by 0 bases. This CDR3 region has 14 residues. Authors' processing steps: Using reference gene primer amplification, nucleated cell counts were estimated. Method: immunoSEQ multiplex PCR; TCRdb's copy keeps in-frame clones and lacks some. That table is the source of V, J and clone size, and D and trimming were worked out from the DNA. The data show around 100,000 clones, roughly nine tenths seen once. The chain joins TRBV2 to TRBJ1-1; 7 nucleotides align to TRBD1. Sequencing was done on a sample of peripheral blood. The clonotype originates from a human donor with active COVID-19. The donor label of this sample is uncertain. DNA of the CDR3: TGTGCCAGCAGTGAACAGGGGGTGAACACTGAAGCTTTCTTT. This gives the protein CASSEQGVNTEAFF. The whole variable domain, filled in from reference TRBV2 and TRBJ1-1, reads EPEVTQTPSHQVTQMGQEVILRCVPISNHLYFYWYRQILGQKVEFLVSFYNNEISEKSEIFDDQFSVERPDGSNFTLKIRSTKLEDSAMYFCASSEQGVNTEAFFGQGTRLTVV.